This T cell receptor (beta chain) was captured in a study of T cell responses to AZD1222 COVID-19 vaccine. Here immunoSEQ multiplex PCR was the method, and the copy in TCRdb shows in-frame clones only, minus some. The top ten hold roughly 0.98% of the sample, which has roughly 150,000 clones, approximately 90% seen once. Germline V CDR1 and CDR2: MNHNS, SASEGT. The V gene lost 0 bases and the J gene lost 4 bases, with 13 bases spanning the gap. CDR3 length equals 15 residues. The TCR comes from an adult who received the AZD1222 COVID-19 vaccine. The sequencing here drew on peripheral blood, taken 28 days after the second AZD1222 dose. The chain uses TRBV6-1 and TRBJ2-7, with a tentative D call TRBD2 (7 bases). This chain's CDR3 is CASSEARRGGYEQYF. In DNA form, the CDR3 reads TGTGCCAGCAGTGAAGCAAGGAGGGGGGGTTACGAGCAGTACTTC.